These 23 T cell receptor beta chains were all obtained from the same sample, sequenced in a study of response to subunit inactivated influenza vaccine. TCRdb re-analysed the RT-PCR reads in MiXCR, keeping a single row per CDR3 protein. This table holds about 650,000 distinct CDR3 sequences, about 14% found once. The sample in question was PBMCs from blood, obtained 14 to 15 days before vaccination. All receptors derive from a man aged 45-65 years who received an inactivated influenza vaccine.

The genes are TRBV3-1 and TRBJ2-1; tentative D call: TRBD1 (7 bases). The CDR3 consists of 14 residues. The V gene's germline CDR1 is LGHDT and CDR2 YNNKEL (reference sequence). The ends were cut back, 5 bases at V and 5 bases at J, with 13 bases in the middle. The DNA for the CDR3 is TGTGCCAGCAGCGCCCAGGGGGGCCACAATGAGCAGTTCTTC. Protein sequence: CASSAQGGHNEQFF.

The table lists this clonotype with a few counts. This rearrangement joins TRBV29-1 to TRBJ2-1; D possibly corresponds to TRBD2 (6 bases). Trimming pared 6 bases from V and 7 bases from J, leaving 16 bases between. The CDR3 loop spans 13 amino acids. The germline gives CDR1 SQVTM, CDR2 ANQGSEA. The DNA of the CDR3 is TGCAGCGTCCGTTCCCCGGGGGATAATGAGCAGTTCTTC. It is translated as CSVRSPGDNEQFF.

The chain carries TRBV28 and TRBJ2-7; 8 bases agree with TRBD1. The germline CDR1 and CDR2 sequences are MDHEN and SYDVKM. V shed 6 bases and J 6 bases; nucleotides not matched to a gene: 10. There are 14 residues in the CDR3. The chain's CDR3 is CASSLPDRDVEQYF. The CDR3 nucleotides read TGTGCCAGCAGCCTCCCGGACAGGGACGTCGAGCAGTACTTC.

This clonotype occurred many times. The CDR3 DNA follows: TGCAGTGCTAGAGATCAGGTAGCGGTACAAGAGACCCAGTACTTC. Translation gives CSARDQVAVQETQYF. V gene TRBV20-1 combines with J gene TRBJ2-5, with D perhaps TRBD2 (6 bases). This CDR3 has 15 residues. Germline V gene data show CDR1 as DFQATT and CDR2 as SNEGSKA (reference sequence). The V gene lost 0 bases and the J gene lost 2 bases, with 13 bases spanning the gap.

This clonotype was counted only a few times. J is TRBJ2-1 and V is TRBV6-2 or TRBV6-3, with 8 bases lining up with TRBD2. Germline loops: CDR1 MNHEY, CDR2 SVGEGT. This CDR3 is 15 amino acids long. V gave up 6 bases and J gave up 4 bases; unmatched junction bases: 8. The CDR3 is CASSPTGGRYNEQFF. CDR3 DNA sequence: TGTGCCAGCAGCCCAACGGGAGGGCGGTACAATGAGCAGTTCTTC.

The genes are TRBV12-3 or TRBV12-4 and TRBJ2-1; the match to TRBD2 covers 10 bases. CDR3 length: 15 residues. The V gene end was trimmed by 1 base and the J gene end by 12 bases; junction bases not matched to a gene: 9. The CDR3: CASSLVGATSGMQFF. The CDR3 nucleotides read TGTGCCAGCAGTTTAGTGGGGGCTACTAGCGGGATGCAGTTCTTC.

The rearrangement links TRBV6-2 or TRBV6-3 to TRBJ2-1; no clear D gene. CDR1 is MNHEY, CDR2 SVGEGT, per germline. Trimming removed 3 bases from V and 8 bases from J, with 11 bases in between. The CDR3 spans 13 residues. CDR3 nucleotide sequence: TGTGCCAGCAGTTATTACGGCATATATGAGCAGTTCTTC. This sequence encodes CASSYYGIYEQFF.

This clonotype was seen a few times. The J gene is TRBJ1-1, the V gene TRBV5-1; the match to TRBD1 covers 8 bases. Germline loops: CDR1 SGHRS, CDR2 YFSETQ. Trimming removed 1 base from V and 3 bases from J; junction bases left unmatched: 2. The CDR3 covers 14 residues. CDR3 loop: CASSLNRGYTEAFF. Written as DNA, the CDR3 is TGCGCCAGCAGCTTGAACAGGGGGTACACTGAAGCTTTCTTT.

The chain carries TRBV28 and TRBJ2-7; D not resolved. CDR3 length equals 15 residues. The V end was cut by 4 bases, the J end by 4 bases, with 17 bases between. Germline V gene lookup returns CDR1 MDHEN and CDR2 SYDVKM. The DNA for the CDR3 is TGTGCCAGCAGTTCGCCCCGGTACAAGGCTTACGAGCAGTACTTC. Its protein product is CASSSPRYKAYEQYF.

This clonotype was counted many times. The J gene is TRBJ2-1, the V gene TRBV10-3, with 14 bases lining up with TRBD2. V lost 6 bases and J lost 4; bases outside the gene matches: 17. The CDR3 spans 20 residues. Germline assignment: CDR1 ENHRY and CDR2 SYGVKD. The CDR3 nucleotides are TGTGCCATCAGGACCCGACTAGCGGGAGGGCCAGAAGGGGCTTACAATGAGCAGTTCTTC. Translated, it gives CAIRTRLAGGPEGAYNEQFF.

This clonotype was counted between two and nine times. The CDR3 DNA sequence: TGTGCCAGCAGCGACCCAGGGGGCTATGGCTACACCTTC. Translating gives CASSDPGGYGYTF. The rearrangement links TRBV7-8 to TRBJ1-2, with TRBD1 matching over 7 bases. The germline gives CDR1 SGHVS, CDR2 FQNEAQ. Germline trimming cut 5 bases from V and 4 bases from J; bases unmatched to any gene: 4. This CDR3 comprises 13 residues.

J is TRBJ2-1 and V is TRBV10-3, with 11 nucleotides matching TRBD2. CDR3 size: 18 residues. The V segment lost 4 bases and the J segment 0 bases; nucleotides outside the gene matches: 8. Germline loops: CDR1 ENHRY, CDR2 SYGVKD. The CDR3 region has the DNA TGTGCCATCAGTGGACTAGCGGGAACGGGGAGCTCCTACAATGAGCAGTTCTTC. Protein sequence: CAISGLAGTGSSYNEQFF.

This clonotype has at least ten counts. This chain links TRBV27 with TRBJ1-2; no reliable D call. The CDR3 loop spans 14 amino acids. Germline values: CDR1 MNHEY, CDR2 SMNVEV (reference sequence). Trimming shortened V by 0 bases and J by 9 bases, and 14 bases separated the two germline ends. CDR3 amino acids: CASSLSPKGSSYTF. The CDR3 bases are TGTGCCAGCAGTTTATCTCCAAAGGGCTCGAGCTACACCTTC.

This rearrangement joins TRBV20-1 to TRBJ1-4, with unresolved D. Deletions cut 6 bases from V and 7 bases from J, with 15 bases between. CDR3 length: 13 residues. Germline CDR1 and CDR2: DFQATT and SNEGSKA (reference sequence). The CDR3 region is CSARTVLREKLFF. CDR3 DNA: TGCAGTGCCCGGACCGTACTCCGTGAAAAACTGTTTTTT.

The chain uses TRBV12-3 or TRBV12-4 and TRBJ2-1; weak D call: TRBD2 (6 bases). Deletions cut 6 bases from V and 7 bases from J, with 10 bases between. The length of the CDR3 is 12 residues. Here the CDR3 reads CASRASVNEQFF. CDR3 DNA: TGTGCCAGCAGGGCTAGCGTTAATGAGCAGTTCTTC.

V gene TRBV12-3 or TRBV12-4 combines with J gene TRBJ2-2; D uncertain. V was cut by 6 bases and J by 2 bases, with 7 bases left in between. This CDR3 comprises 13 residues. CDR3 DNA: TGTGCCAGCAGAAAAGGAAACACCGGGGAGCTGTTTTTT. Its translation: CASRKGNTGELFF.

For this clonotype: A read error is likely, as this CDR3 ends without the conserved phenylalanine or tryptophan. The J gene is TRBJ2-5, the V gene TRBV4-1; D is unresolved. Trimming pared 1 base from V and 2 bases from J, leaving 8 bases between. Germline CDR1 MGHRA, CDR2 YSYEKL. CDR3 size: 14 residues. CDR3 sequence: CASSQGNLQETQYL. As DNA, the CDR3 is TGCGCCAGCAGCCAAGGGAACCTTCAAGAGACCCAGTACTTG.

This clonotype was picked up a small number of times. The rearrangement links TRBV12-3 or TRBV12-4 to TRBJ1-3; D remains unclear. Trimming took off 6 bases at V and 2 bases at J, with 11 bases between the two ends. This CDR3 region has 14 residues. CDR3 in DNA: TGTGCCAGCAGGCCAGACTCTCCTGGAAACACCATATATTTT. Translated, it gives CASRPDSPGNTIYF.

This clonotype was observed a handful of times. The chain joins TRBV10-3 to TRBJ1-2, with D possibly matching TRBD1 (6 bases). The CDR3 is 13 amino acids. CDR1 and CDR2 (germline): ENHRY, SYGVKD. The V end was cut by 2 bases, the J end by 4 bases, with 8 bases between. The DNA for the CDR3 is TGTGCCATCAGTGAGGGACAGCGCTATGGCTACACCTTC. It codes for CAISEGQRYGYTF.

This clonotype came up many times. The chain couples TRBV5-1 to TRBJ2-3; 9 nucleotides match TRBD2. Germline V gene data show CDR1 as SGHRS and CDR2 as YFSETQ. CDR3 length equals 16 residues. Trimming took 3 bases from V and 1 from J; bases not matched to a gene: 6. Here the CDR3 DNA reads TGCGCCAGCAGCTCCCTCCTAGCGGGACGCACAGATACGCAGTATTTT. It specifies CASSSLLAGRTDTQYF.

The CDR3 protein is CASSPQGLYTGELFF. DNA of the CDR3: TGTGCCAGCAGCCCACAGGGATTATACACCGGGGAGCTGTTTTTT. The rearrangement joins TRBV7-2 to TRBJ2-2; D possibly corresponds to TRBD1 (6 bases). The CDR3 runs to 15 residues. V was shortened by 5 bases and J by 3 bases, with 13 bases between the two germline ends. Germline CDR1 and CDR2: SGHTA and FQGNSA.

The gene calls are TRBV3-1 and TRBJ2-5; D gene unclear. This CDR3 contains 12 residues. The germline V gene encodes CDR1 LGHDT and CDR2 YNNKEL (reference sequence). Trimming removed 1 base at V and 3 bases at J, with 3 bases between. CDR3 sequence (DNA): TGTGCCAGCAGCCAAGCAAAAGAGACCCAGTACTTC. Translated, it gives CASSQAKETQYF.

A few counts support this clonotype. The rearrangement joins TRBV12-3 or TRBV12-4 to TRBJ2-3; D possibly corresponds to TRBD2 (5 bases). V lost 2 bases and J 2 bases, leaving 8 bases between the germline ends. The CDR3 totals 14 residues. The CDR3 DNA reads TGTGCCAGCAGTTTACGGCGGGCCACAGATACGCAGTATTTT. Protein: CASSLRRATDTQYF.